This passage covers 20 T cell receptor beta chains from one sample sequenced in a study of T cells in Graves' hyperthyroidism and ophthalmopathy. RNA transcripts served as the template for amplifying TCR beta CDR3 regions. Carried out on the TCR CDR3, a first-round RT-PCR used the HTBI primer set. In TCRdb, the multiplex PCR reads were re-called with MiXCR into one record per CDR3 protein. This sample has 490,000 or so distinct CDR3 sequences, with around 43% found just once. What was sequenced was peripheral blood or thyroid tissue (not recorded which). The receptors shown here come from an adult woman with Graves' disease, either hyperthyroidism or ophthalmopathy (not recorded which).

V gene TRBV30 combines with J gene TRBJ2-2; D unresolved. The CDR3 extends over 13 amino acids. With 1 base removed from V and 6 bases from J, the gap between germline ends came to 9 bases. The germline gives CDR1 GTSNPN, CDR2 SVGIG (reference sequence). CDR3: CAWSGGDPGELFF. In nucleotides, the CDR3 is TGTGCCTGGAGTGGCGGTGACCCCGGGGAGCTGTTTTTT.

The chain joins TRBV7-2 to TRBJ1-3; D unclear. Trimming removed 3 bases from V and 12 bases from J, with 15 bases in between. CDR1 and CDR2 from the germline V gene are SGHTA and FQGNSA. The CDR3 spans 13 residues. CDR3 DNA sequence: TGTGCCAGCAGCTTGAACACCGCCGGTGGCATATATTTT. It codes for CASSLNTAGGIYF.

The CDR3 spells CASTQGGTSAYGYTF. CDR3 bases: TGTGCCAGCACCCAAGGTGGGACCTCGGCCTATGGCTACACCTTC. The rearrangement links TRBV28 to TRBJ1-2; a possible D gene is TRBD1 (5 bases). This CDR3 has 15 residues. The V gene's germline CDR1 is MDHEN and CDR2 SYDVKM. Trimming cost V 7 bases and J 4 bases, with 19 bases left between them.

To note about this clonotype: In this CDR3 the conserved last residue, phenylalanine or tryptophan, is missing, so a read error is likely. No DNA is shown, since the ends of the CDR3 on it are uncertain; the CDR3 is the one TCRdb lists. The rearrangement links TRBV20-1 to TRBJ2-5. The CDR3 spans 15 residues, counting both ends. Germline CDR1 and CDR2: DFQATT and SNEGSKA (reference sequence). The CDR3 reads CSARDPGSYGYTFGS.

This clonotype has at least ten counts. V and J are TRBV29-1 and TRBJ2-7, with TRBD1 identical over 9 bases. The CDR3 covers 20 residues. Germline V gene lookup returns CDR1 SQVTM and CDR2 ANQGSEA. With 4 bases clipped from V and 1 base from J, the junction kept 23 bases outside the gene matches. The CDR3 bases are TGCAGCGTTGCCCCCCCCGAGGAGTGGCACACAGGGGGCGCTTCCTACGAGCAGTACTTC. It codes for CSVAPPEEWHTGGASYEQYF.

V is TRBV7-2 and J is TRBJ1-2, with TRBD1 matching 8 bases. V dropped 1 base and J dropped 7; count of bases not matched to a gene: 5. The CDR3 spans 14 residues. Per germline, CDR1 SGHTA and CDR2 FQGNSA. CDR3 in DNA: TGTGCCAGCAGCTTAGGGCAGGGGGCCGCTGGCTACACCTTC. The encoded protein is CASSLGQGAAGYTF.

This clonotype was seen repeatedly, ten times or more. CDR3 DNA sequence: TGCAGTGCGTCGGGACAGGGGGCTGGCACCGGGGAGCTGTTTTTT. The encoded protein is CSASGQGAGTGELFF. The chain recombines TRBV20-1 with TRBJ2-2, with 12 nucleotides matching TRBD1. The V gene's germline CDR1 is DFQATT and CDR2 SNEGSKA (reference sequence). CDR3 length equals 15 residues. Unmatched junction bases numbered 6, after V lost 6 bases and J lost 4 bases.

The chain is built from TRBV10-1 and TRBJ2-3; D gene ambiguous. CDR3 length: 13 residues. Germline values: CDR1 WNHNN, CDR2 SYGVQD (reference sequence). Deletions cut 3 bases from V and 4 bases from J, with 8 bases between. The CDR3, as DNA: TGCGCCAGCAGTGACTTTTTAGCAGATACGCAGTATTTT. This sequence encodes CASSDFLADTQYF.

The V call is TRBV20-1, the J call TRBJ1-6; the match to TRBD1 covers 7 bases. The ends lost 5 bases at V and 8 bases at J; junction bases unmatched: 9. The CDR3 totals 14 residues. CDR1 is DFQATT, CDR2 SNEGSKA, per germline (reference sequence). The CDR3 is CSAADRVLDSPLHF. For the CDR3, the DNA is TGCAGTGCTGCTGACAGGGTCTTGGATTCACCCCTCCACTTT.

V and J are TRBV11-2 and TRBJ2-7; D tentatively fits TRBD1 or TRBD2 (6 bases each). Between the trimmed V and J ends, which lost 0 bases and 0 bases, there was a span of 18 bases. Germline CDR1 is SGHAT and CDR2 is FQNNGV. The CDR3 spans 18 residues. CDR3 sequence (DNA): TGTGCCAGCAGCTTAGAGCAGGGGTTCTGGGACTCCTCCTACGAGCAGTACTTC. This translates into CASSLEQGFWDSSYEQYF.

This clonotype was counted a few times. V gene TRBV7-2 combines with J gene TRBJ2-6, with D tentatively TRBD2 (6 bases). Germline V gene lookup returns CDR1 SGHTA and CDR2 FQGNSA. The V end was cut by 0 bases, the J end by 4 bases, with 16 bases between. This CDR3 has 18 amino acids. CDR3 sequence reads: CASSLAQGLAEGANVLTF. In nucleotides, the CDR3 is TGTGCCAGCAGCTTAGCCCAGGGACTGGCTGAAGGGGCCAACGTCCTGACTTTC. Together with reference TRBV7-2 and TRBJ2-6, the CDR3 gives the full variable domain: GAGVSQSPSNKVTEKGKDVELRCDPISGHTALYWYRQSLGQGLEFLIYFQGNSAPDKSGLPSDRFSAERTGGSVSTLTIQRTQQEDSAVYLCASSLAQGLAEGANVLTFGAGSRLTVL.

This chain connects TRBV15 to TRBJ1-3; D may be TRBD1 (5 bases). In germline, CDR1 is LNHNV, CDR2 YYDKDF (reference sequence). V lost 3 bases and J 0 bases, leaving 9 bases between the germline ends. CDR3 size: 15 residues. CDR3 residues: CATSRSGSSGNTIYF. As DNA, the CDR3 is TGTGCCACCAGCAGGTCAGGGAGCTCTGGAAACACCATATATTTT.

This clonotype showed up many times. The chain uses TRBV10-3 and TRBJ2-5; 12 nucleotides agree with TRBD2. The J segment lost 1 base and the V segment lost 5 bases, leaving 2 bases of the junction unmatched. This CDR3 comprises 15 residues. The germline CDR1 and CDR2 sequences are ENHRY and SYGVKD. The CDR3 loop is CAISWTSGTQETQYF. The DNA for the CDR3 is TGTGCCATCAGTTGGACTAGCGGGACCCAAGAGACCCAGTACTTC.

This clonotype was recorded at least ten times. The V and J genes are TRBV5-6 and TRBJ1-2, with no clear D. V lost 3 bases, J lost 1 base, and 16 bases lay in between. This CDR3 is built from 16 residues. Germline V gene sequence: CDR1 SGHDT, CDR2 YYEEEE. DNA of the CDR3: TGTGCCAGCAGCTCTTCAGACTCCGGTCTTAACTATGGCTACACCTTC. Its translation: CASSSSDSGLNYGYTF.

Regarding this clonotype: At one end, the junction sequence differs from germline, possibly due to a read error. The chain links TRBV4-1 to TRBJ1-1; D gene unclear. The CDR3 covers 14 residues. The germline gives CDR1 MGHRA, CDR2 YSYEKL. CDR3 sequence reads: CASSPVVGNTEAFF. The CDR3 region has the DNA TGTGCCAGCAGCCCCGTTGTTGGGAACACTGAAGCTTTCTTT.

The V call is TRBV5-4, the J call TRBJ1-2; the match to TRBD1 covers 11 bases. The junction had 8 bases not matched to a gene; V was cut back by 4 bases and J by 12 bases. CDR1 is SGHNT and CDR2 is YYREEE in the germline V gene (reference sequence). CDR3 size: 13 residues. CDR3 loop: CASSRTGGTGNTF. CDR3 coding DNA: TGTGCCAGCAGCCGGACAGGGGGCACTGGAAACACCTTC.

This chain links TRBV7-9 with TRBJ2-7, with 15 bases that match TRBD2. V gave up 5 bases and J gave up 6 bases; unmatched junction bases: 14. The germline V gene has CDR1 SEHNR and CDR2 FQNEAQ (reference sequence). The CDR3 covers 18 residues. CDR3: CASSQEPPGLAGGREQYF. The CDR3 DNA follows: TGTGCCAGCAGCCAAGAGCCGCCGGGACTAGCGGGAGGACGCGAGCAGTACTTC.

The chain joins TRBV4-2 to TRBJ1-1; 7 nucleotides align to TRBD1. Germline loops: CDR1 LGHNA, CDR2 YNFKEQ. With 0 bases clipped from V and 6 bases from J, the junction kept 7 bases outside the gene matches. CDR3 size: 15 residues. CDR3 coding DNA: TGTGCCAGCAGCCAAGATACAGACAGGGCCCCTGAAGCTTTCTTT. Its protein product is CASSQDTDRAPEAFF.

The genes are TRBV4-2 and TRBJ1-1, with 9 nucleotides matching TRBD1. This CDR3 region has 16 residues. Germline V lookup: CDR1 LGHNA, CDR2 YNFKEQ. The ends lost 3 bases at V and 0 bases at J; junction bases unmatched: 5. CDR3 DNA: TGTGCCAGCAGCCAGGGACAGGGCAGTATGAACACTGAAGCTTTCTTT. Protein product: CASSQGQGSMNTEAFF.

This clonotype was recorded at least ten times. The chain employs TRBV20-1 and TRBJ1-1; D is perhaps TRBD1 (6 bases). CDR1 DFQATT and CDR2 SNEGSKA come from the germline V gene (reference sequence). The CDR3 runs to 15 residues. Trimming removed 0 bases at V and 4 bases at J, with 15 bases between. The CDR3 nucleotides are TGCAGTGCTAGAGATTTTGGGGGCGCGGGCACTGAAGCTTTCTTT. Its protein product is CSARDFGGAGTEAFF.